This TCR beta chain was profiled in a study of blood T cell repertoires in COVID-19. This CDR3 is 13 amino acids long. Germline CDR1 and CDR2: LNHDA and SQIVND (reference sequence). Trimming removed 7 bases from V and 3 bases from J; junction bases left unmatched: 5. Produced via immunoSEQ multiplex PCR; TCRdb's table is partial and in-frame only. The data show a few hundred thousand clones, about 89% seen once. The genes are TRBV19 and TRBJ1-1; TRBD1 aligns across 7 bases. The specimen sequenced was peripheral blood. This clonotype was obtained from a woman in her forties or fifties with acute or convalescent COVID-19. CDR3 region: CASTLTGYTEAFF. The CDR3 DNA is TGTGCCAGTACCCTGACAGGGTACACTGAAGCTTTCTTT.